Listed below are T cell receptor beta chains from one sample, sequenced in a study of T-cell reconstitution after alpha-beta-depleted transplantation in children. MiXCR was run by TCRdb on the PCR reads, yielding one entry per CDR3 protein. The sample consists of approximately 400,000 distinct CDR3 sequences, approximately 10% of them appearing once. This specimen was PBMCs from the stem cell graft donor, taken from the stem cell graft. These receptors all come from a human donor who donated a stem cell graft to a child with acute myeloid leukemia. Both conserved end residues are part of each CDR3. A D gene is named only where the DNA matches it firmly. Where a row states a size, it is once, few, many or the class of an expanded clone; other rows omit it.

v_gene: TRBV24-1; j_gene: TRBJ2-1; d_gene: .; len: 13; abundance: .; CDR3nt: TGTGCCACCAGTGATCCCTCGTCGTTTGAGCAGTTCTTC; CDR3aa: CATSDPSSFEQFF
v_gene: TRBV4-1; j_gene: TRBJ2-3; d_gene: .; len: 17; abundance: few; CDR3nt: TGCGCCAGCAGCCTCAACTGGGGGCGGTCTAGCACAGATACGCAGTATTTT; CDR3aa: CASSLNWGRSSTDTQYF
v_gene: TRBV29-1; j_gene: TRBJ2-7; d_gene: .; len: 12; abundance: .; CDR3nt: TGCAGCGTTGAAACCCTAGACGTCGAGCAGTACTTC; CDR3aa: CSVETLDVEQYF
v_gene: TRBV4-1; j_gene: TRBJ2-3; d_gene: .; len: 15; abundance: .; CDR3nt: TGCGCCAGCAGCCAAGATAGTACTATCACAGATACGCAGTATTTT; CDR3aa: CASSQDSTITDTQYF
v_gene: TRBV2; j_gene: TRBJ2-3; d_gene: .; len: 15; abundance: .; CDR3nt: TGTGCCAGCAGGGAACAGGGCCTCGGAACAGATACGCAGTATTTT; CDR3aa: CASREQGLGTDTQYF
v_gene: TRBV29-1; j_gene: TRBJ1-3; d_gene: TRBD1; len: 14; abundance: .; CDR3nt: TGCAGCGTGATGACAGGGAGCTCTGGAAACACCATATATTTT; CDR3aa: CSVMTGSSGNTIYF
v_gene: TRBV4-3; j_gene: TRBJ1-5; d_gene: .; len: 15; abundance: many; CDR3nt: TGCGCCAGCAGCCAAGAAGTCTATAGCAATCAGCCCCAGCATTTT; CDR3aa: CASSQEVYSNQPQHF
v_gene: TRBV11-2; j_gene: TRBJ1-2; d_gene: .; len: 13; abundance: .; CDR3nt: TGTGCCAGCAGAAACCCGGGGGGCCGAGGCTACACCTTC; CDR3aa: CASRNPGGRGYTF
v_gene: TRBV4-1; j_gene: TRBJ2-1; d_gene: .; len: 13; abundance: few; CDR3nt: TGCGCCAGCAGCCAAGAGGGATCGTATGAGCAGTTCTTC; CDR3aa: CASSQEGSYEQFF
v_gene: TRBV11-2; j_gene: TRBJ2-7; d_gene: .; len: 15; abundance: .; CDR3nt: TGTGCCAGCAGCTTAAACGACCTATCTCGGAACGAGCAGTACTTC; CDR3aa: CASSLNDLSRNEQYF
v_gene: TRBV6-2/TRBV6-3; j_gene: TRBJ1-1; d_gene: .; len: 13; abundance: few; CDR3nt: TGTGCCAGCGGTTTCGGAATGAACACTGAAGCTTTCTTT; CDR3aa: CASGFGMNTEAFF
v_gene: TRBV11-2; j_gene: TRBJ2-5; d_gene: TRBD2; len: 19; abundance: few; CDR3nt: TGTGCCAGCAGCTTCCCGGGACAGCCGGGACTAGCGGGAGTGGAGACCCAGTACTTC; CDR3aa: CASSFPGQPGLAGVETQYF
v_gene: TRBV7-2; j_gene: TRBJ2-7; d_gene: .; len: 14; abundance: .; CDR3nt: TGTGCCAGCAGCTCCTATAGCGGTTCCTACGAGCAGTACTTC; CDR3aa: CASSSYSGSYEQYF
v_gene: TRBV6-5; j_gene: TRBJ2-1; d_gene: TRBD2; len: 12; abundance: many; CDR3nt: TGTGCCAGCTTAACAACTAGCGGTGAGCAGTTCTTC; CDR3aa: CASLTTSGEQFF
v_gene: TRBV9; j_gene: TRBJ2-7; d_gene: .; len: 13; abundance: .; CDR3nt: TGTGCCAGCAGCGTAGGGGATACCTACGAGCAGTACTTC; CDR3aa: CASSVGDTYEQYF
v_gene: TRBV7-9; j_gene: TRBJ2-3; d_gene: .; len: 15; abundance: .; CDR3nt: TGTGCCAGCAGCCCAAACATAGCGGCCACAGATACGCAGTATTTT; CDR3aa: CASSPNIAATDTQYF
v_gene: TRBV11-2; j_gene: TRBJ1-1; d_gene: .; len: 16; abundance: .; CDR3nt: TGTGCCAGCAGCCATGGCGTCCGGGGTACCTCATCCGAAGCTTTCTTT; CDR3aa: CASSHGVRGTSSEAFF
v_gene: TRBV11-1; j_gene: TRBJ2-5; d_gene: TRBD1; len: 15; abundance: many; CDR3nt: TGTGCCAGCAGCCCATGGACAGGGGATCAAGAGACCCAGTACTTC; CDR3aa: CASSPWTGDQETQYF
v_gene: TRBV3-1; j_gene: TRBJ2-5; d_gene: .; len: 15; abundance: few; CDR3nt: TGTGCCAGCAGCCAAGAAGGAACGGTCCAAGAGACCCAGTACTTC; CDR3aa: CASSQEGTVQETQYF